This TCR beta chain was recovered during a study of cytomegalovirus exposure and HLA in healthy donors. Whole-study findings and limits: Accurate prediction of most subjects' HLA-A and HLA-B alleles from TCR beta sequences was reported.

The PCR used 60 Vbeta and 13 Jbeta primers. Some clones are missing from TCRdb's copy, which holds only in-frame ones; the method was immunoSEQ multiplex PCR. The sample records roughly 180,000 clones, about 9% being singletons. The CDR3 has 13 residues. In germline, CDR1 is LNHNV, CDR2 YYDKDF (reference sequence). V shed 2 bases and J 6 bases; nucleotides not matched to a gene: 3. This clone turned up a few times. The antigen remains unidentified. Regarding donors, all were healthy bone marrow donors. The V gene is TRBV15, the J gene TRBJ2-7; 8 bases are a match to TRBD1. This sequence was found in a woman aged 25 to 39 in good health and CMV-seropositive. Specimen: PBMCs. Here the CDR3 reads CATSRTGGSEQYF. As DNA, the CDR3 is TGTGCCACCAGCAGAACAGGGGGTAGCGAGCAGTACTTC.